The 9 T cell receptor beta chains listed next were all sequenced from one sample in a study of cytomegalovirus exposure and HLA in healthy donors. Both 60 Vbeta primers and 13 Jbeta primers went into the PCR. The repertoire was sequenced with immunoSEQ multiplex PCR; TCRdb's copy has only in-frame clones and lacks some. The sample holds some 90,000 clones, 65% to 90% seen once. Sequenced input: PBMCs. The receptors were sampled from a woman aged 70-85 years in good health and CMV-seropositive.

The chain links TRBV7-9 to TRBJ2-3, with D possibly TRBD2 on 5 matching bases. The V end was cut by 5 bases, the J end by 6 bases, with 21 bases between. The CDR3 is 16 residues long. The germline V gene encodes CDR1 SEHNR and CDR2 FQNEAQ (reference sequence). The CDR3 reads CASSHWTGTGGDTQYF. For the CDR3, the DNA is TGTGCCAGCAGCCATTGGACGGGAACGGGTGGCGATACGCAGTATTTT.

V usage is TRBV7-9 and J usage is TRBJ2-7; D is possibly TRBD1 (6 bases). The CDR3 totals 14 residues. Between the trimmed V and J ends, which lost 3 bases and 4 bases, there was a span of 13 bases. In germline, CDR1 is SEHNR, CDR2 FQNEAQ (reference sequence). The CDR3 loop reads CASSFLGGRYEQYF. The CDR3 region has the DNA TGTGCCAGCAGCTTTTTAGGGGGTCGATACGAGCAGTACTTC.

This sequence joins TRBV2 and TRBJ1-6; TRBD1 agrees at 7 bases. With 6 bases clipped from V and 7 bases from J, the junction kept 6 bases outside the gene matches. CDR1 and CDR2 from the germline V gene are SNHLY and FYNNEI. This CDR3 is 14 amino acids long. CDR3 sequence (DNA): TGTGCCAGCAGGACCGGGACAGCCAATTCACCCCTCCACTTT. Translated: CASRTGTANSPLHF.

The chain has TRBV28 and TRBJ1-1; TRBD1 matches at 12 bases. J lost 5 bases, V lost 7 bases, and 11 bases had no gene match. The CDR3 covers 16 residues. Germline V CDR1 and CDR2: MDHEN, SYDVKM. The CDR3 reads CASTSGTGGWWTEAFF. DNA for the CDR3: TGTGCCAGCACCTCAGGGACAGGGGGCTGGTGGACTGAAGCTTTCTTT.

The rearrangement joins TRBV7-9 to TRBJ2-2; 11 nucleotides align to TRBD1. Germline CDR1 and CDR2: SEHNR and FQNEAQ (reference sequence). The CDR3 has 15 amino acids. Trimming at V came to 3 bases and at J to 6 bases, leaving 3 bases not matched to a gene. This chain's CDR3 is CASSFGQGAAGELFF. CDR3 DNA sequence: TGTGCCAGCAGCTTCGGACAGGGGGCCGCCGGGGAGCTGTTTTTT.

In this sample, this clone turned up once. At one of its ends the junction is not consistent with the germline gene, which may arise from a read error. The V and J genes are TRBV7-9 and TRBJ2-1; TRBD2 might be the D (5 bases). Germline V gene sequence: CDR1 SEHNR, CDR2 FQNEAQ (reference sequence). This CDR3 is 15 amino acids long. The CDR3 sequence is CSSSSRTLPYNEQFF. CDR3 in DNA: TGTTCCAGCAGCTCTCGGACTCTTCCCTACAATGAGCAGTTCTTC.

V and J are TRBV5-3 and TRBJ2-7; 8 bases map to TRBD2. TRBV5-3 qualifies as an ORF whose function is uncertain. Trimming at V came to 0 bases and at J to 3 bases, leaving 5 bases not matched to a gene. The CDR3 spans 15 residues. The CDR3 region is CARSLASGCRYEQYF. The CDR3 coding sequence is TGTGCCAGAAGCTTGGCTAGCGGGTGTCGCTACGAGCAGTACTTC.

The chain joins TRBV7-9 to TRBJ2-1; weak D call: TRBD2 (5 bases). Trimming took 6 bases from V and 0 from J, leaving 15 bases between them. CDR3 length: 16 residues. Germline V gene sequence: CDR1 SEHNR, CDR2 FQNEAQ (reference sequence). The CDR3 loop reads CASSLRAAVSYNEQFF. The CDR3 bases are TGTGCCAGCAGTCTCAGAGCAGCGGTCTCCTACAATGAGCAGTTCTTC.

CDR3: CASILRGSGRSEQYF. Here the CDR3 DNA reads TGTGCCAGCATCCTAAGGGGTAGCGGGAGATCCGAGCAGTACTTC. The chain links TRBV6-1 to TRBJ2-5; 9 bases map to TRBD2. The J call may be in error: the DNA end matches TRBJ2-7 better. Germline V gene sequence: CDR1 MNHNS, CDR2 SASEGT. The CDR3 totals 15 residues.